The clone carrying this TCR beta chain was detected a few times. Antigen: not known. Per germline, CDR1 ENHRY and CDR2 SYGVKD. The CDR3 runs 12 residues. Trimming removed 3 bases at V and 7 bases at J, with 9 bases between. Primers for the PCR totalled 60 Vbeta and 13 Jbeta. TCRdb's table, derived via immunoSEQ multiplex PCR, lists solely in-frame clones and lacks some. The sample consists of 120,000 or so clones, about 80% of them appearing once. This specimen comes from a study of cytomegalovirus exposure and HLA in healthy donors. Whole-study findings and limits: Reports credit the classifier with highly specific, highly sensitive diagnosis of cytomegalovirus status. Three chains tied to CMV proved CMV antigen-specific in vitro. The Asian-associated ancestry cluster reportedly had fewer N-insertions than the approximately 670-donor mean in a later analysis. Equally common other TCR beta chains were less clonally expanded than HLA-associated ones, a later analysis found.

The clonotype originates from a female donor in good health and CMV-seropositive. V and J are TRBV10-3 and TRBJ1-2; D is ambiguous. Sequenced input: PBMCs. CDR3 sequence reads: CAISEASGGYTF. In DNA, the CDR3 is TGTGCCATCAGTGAAGCGTCCGGTGGCTACACCTTC.